Shown below are 19 T cell receptor beta chains from a single sample sequenced in a study of regulatory T cells in long-lasting Graves disease. The TCR beta library used iRepertoire HTBI primers with Arm-PCR amplification of CDR3. TCRdb itself ran the multiplex PCR reads through MiXCR, one entry per CDR3 protein. Of about 530,000 distinct CDR3 sequences in the sample, about 16% were seen once. The time point: newly diagnosed GD, antithyroid drugs for less than 3 months. The TCR library used RNA extracted from PBMCs. This sample also belongs to another study, concerning T cells in Graves' hyperthyroidism and ophthalmopathy.

The sequencing used peripheral blood mononuclear cells (PBMCs), collected at new diagnosis, from a patient treated with antithyroid drugs. The receptors come from a woman aged 35-65 years with Graves disease.

The chain recombines TRBV6-1 with TRBJ1-4; 7 bases are shared with TRBD1. The germline V gene encodes CDR1 MNHNS and CDR2 SASEGT. The CDR3 sequence is 13 residues long. V shed 10 bases, J shed 7 bases, and the junction held 9 bases outside the gene matches. This CDR3 reads CATADRVGEKLFF. Here the CDR3 DNA reads TGTGCCACCGCCGACAGGGTGGGTGAAAAACTGTTTTTT.

This clonotype was seen ten or more times. The chain links TRBV2 to TRBJ2-7; D unresolved. CDR3 length: 15 residues. Trimming cost V 8 bases and J 4 bases, with 21 bases left between them. The germline V gene encodes CDR1 SNHLY and CDR2 FYNNEI. DNA for the CDR3: TGTGCCAGCTGTAGGCTAGACACTTTTATTTACGAGCAGTACTTC. This codes for CASCRLDTFIYEQYF.

This clonotype was counted ten times or more. The chain recombines TRBV18 with TRBJ1-2; D call uncertain. V was pared by 2 bases and J by 4 bases, with 8 bases between. The CDR3 consists of 13 residues. The germline V gene encodes CDR1 KGHSH and CDR2 LQKENI. Written as DNA, the CDR3 is TGTGCCAGCTCACCAGCAACTCCCTATGGCTACACCTTC. This translates into CASSPATPYGYTF.

This clonotype was picked up a small number of times. The V call is TRBV30, the J call TRBJ2-2; D is possibly TRBD2 (6 bases). Germline lookup yields CDR1 GTSNPN and CDR2 SVGIG (reference sequence). The CDR3 is made up of 14 amino acids. The ends were cut back, 4 bases at V and 0 bases at J, with 9 bases in the middle. The CDR3 nucleotides are TGTGCCTGGAACCGGGAGACGAACACCGGGGAGCTGTTTTTT. Translating gives CAWNRETNTGELFF.

This chain connects TRBV20-1 to TRBJ2-5, with D perhaps TRBD1 (6 bases). Germline V lookup: CDR1 DFQATT, CDR2 SNEGSKA (reference sequence). V was trimmed by 3 bases and J by 5 bases, leaving 13 bases between them. The CDR3 is 13 residues long. The CDR3 reads CSASLGAMETQYF. The CDR3 DNA reads as TGCAGTGCTAGTCTGGGGGCGATGGAGACCCAGTACTTC.

This sequence joins TRBV7-9 and TRBJ2-7; the D is unclear. Germline CDR1 is SEHNR and CDR2 is FQNEAQ (reference sequence). With 11 bases removed from V and 1 base from J, the gap between germline ends came to 9 bases. The CDR3 is made up of 11 amino acids. The DNA for the CDR3 is TGTGCCTCAGTCAATTCCTACGAGCAGTACTTC. This translates into CASVNSYEQYF.

This clonotype was seen repeatedly, ten times or more. The chain carries TRBV6-5 and TRBJ1-2; possible D gene TRBD1, 5 bases. The CDR3 contains 15 residues. Germline V gene sequence: CDR1 MNHEY, CDR2 SVGAGI. Trimming shortened V by 2 bases and J by 0 bases, and 10 bases separated the two germline ends. Here the CDR3 DNA reads TGTGCCAGCAGTTACGGCGGGGGTCCTAACTATGGCTACACCTTC. Protein product: CASSYGGGPNYGYTF.

This clonotype was counted only a few times. This sequence joins TRBV4-1 and TRBJ2-2; 7 bases are shared with TRBD1. V dropped 6 bases and J dropped 5; count of bases not matched to a gene: 9. The CDR3 covers 15 residues. The germline gives CDR1 MGHRA, CDR2 YSYEKL. In DNA form, the CDR3 reads TGCGCCAGCAGTCCCGACAGGGTAGTGACCGGGGAGCTGTTTTTT. Residues: CASSPDRVVTGELFF.

The chain couples TRBV14 to TRBJ2-2; D gene ambiguous. CDR1 SGHDN and CDR2 FVKESK come from the germline V gene. V dropped 4 bases and J dropped 6 bases, with 3 bases sitting between them. This CDR3 has 11 residues. The CDR3 region has the DNA TGTGCCAGCAGCCGGCCCGGGGAGCTGTTTTTT. This translates into CASSRPGELFF.

This clonotype was recorded many times. This sequence joins TRBV3-1 and TRBJ2-3; D call uncertain. V was shortened by 4 bases and J by 3 bases, with 5 bases between the two germline ends. CDR3 length equals 12 residues. Germline V gene lookup returns CDR1 LGHDT and CDR2 YNNKEL (reference sequence). The CDR3 coding sequence is TGTGCCAGCAGCCCACATACAGATACGCAGTATTTT. It translates to CASSPHTDTQYF.

This clonotype came up a few times. V gene TRBV30 combines with J gene TRBJ1-1; 7 bases are shared with TRBD1. Germline CDR1 is GTSNPN and CDR2 is SVGIG (reference sequence). The J segment lost 4 bases and the V segment lost 2 bases, leaving 7 bases of the junction unmatched. The CDR3 length is 14 residues. This CDR3 reads CAWSSTGLGTEAFF. CDR3 in DNA: TGTGCCTGGAGTTCGACAGGGCTGGGCACTGAAGCTTTCTTT.

V and J are TRBV5-5 and TRBJ2-4, with 10 bases aligning to TRBD2. With V trimmed by 2 bases and J by 5 bases, 1 base remained unmatched. The germline V gene has CDR1 SGHKS and CDR2 YYEKEE (reference sequence). This CDR3 spans 14 amino acids. The CDR3 loop is CASSFSGGQNIQYF. The CDR3 nucleotides are TGTGCCAGCAGCTTTAGCGGGGGGCAAAACATTCAGTACTTC.

This clonotype has just a few counts. The J gene is TRBJ2-1, the V gene TRBV28; TRBD2 matches at 7 bases. This CDR3 is 12 amino acids long. Germline assignment: CDR1 MDHEN and CDR2 SYDVKM. V gave up 3 bases and J gave up 11 bases; unmatched junction bases: 4. This CDR3 is CASSFRGGQQFF. The CDR3 region has the DNA TGTGCCAGCAGTTTTCGCGGGGGTCAGCAGTTCTTC.

At least ten counts were recorded for this clonotype. The V and J genes are TRBV27 and TRBJ1-4; weak D call: TRBD1 (5 bases). Germline V gene data show CDR1 as MNHEY and CDR2 as SMNVEV (reference sequence). The length of the CDR3 is 17 residues. Trimming stripped 7 bases from V and 0 bases from J, with 18 bases between. The CDR3 here is CASKELGRIATNEKLFF. The CDR3 DNA reads TGTGCCAGCAAGGAGCTGGGGCGGATTGCAACTAATGAAAAACTGTTTTTT.

This clonotype was found a few times. The rearrangement joins TRBV6-1 to TRBJ1-5; TRBD1 aligns across 10 bases. CDR3 size: 14 residues. The junction had 5 bases not matched to a gene; V was cut back by 6 bases and J by 6 bases. Germline V gene lookup returns CDR1 MNHNS and CDR2 SASEGT. CDR3 in amino acids: CASRRQGASQPQHF. In DNA form, the CDR3 reads TGTGCCAGCAGAAGACAGGGGGCAAGTCAGCCCCAGCATTTT.

This clonotype was seen only a few times. V usage is TRBV3-1 and J usage is TRBJ2-1; 11 bases align to TRBD2. This CDR3 has 13 residues. Germline assignment: CDR1 LGHDT and CDR2 YNNKEL (reference sequence). The V gene end was trimmed by 8 bases and the J gene end by 9 bases; junction bases not matched to a gene: 6. Here the CDR3 reads CASFSGGAAEQFF. The CDR3, as DNA: TGTGCCAGCTTTAGCGGGGGGGCCGCTGAGCAGTTCTTC.

The V gene is TRBV29-1, the J gene TRBJ2-1; TRBD1 matches 7 bases. The CDR3 totals 13 residues. Germline assignment: CDR1 SQVTM and CDR2 ANQGSEA. The trim removed 1 base at V and 9 bases at J, leaving 6 bases unmatched. In DNA form, the CDR3 reads TGCAGCGTTGAAGGACAGGGACCCGCTGAGCAGTTCTTC. It translates to CSVEGQGPAEQFF.

On this clonotype itself: A clone one base away is much larger, so this may be a read error. This chain uses TRBV27 with TRBJ2-1; TRBD2 matches at 8 bases. The CDR3 runs to 13 residues. Losses at the gene ends were 3 bases for V and 10 bases for J; bases not matched to a gene: 5. Germline CDR1 reads MNHEY; CDR2 reads SMNVEV (reference sequence). CDR3 protein: CASSLGGGSEQFF. DNA of the CDR3: TGTGCCAGCAGTTTGGGCGGGGGGAGCGAGCAGTTCTTC.

This clonotype turned up a few times. The chain uses TRBV28 and TRBJ1-2; 9 bases agree with TRBD1. V gave up 5 bases and J gave up 7 bases; unmatched junction bases: 5. The CDR3 extends over 13 amino acids. CDR1 and CDR2 (germline): MDHEN, SYDVKM. The CDR3 nucleotides read TGTGCCAGCAGTCTCCGGGACAGGGTTGGCTACACCTTC. This gives the protein CASSLRDRVGYTF.